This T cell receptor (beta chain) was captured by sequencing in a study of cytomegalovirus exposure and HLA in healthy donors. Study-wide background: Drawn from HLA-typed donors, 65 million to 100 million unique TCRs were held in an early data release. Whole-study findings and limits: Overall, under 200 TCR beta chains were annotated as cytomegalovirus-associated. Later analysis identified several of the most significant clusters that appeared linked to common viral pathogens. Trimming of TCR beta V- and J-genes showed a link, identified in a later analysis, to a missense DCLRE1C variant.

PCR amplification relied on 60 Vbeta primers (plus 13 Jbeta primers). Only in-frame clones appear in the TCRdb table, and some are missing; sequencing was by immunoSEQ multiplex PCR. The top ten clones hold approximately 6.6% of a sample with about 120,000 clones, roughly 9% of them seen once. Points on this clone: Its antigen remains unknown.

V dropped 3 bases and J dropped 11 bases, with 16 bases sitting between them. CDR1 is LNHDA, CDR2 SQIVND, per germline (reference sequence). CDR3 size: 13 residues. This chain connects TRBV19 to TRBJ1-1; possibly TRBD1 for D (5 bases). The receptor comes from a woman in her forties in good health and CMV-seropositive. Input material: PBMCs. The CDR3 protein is CASSIKEGRQAFF. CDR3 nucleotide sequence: TGTGCCAGTAGTATTAAGGAGGGGAGACAGGCTTTCTTT.